The source of this T cell receptor beta chain is a study of response to subunit inactivated influenza vaccine. Details on this clonotype: Its antigen is undetermined.

One entry per CDR3 protein, called by TCRdb with MiXCR from the RT-PCR reads. The data hold around 850,000 distinct CDR3 sequences, with under 20% observed a single time. The CDR3 has 17 residues. V was pared by 0 bases and J by 2 bases, with 12 bases of the junction left unmatched. Germline lookup yields CDR1 DFQATT and CDR2 SNEGSKA (reference sequence). The study's findings and limits: The authors proposed limited new T cell recruitment per seasonal influenza vaccination.

The sequencing used PBMCs from blood, collected roughly 5 days after vaccination. The sequence came from a man aged 45-65 years who received an inactivated influenza vaccine. The chain combines TRBV20-1 with TRBJ1-1, with 7 nucleotides matching TRBD1. The CDR3 nucleotides are TGCAGTGCTAGAGATCCGGGAAGGGGGCTTTTCAACACTGAAGCTTTCTTT. Translated: CSARDPGRGLFNTEAFF.